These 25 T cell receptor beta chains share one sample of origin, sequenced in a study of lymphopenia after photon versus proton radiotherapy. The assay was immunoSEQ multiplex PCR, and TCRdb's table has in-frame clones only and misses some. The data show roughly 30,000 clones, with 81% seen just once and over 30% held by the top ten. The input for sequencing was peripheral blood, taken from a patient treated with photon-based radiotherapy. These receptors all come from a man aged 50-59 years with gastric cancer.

Here the CDR3 reads CASSPNRDGYTF. CDR3 sequence (DNA): TGTGCCAGCTCACCGAATAGAGATGGCTACACCTTC. This chain joins TRBV18 and TRBJ1-2, with D uncertain. Trimming removed 3 bases at V and 6 bases at J, with 8 bases between. Germline assignment: CDR1 KGHSH and CDR2 LQKENI. The CDR3 consists of 12 residues.

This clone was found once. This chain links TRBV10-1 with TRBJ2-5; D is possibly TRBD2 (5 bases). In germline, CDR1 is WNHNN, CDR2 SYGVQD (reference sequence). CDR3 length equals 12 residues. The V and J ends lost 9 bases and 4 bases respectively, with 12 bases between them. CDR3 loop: CARIEGGETQYF. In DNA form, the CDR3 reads TGCGCCAGGATAGAAGGAGGAGAGACCCAGTACTTC.

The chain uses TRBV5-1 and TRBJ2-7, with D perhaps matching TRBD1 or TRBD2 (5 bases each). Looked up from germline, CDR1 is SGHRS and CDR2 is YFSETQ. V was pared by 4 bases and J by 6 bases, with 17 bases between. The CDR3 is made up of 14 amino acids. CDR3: CASSGGREHLEQYF. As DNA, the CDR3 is TGCGCCAGCAGCGGGGGTCGAGAACATCTCGAGCAGTACTTC. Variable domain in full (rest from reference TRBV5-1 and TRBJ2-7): KAGVTQTPRYLIKTRGQQVTLSCSPISGHRSVSWYQQTPGQGLQFLFEYFSETQRNKGNFPGRFSGRQFSNSRSEMNVSTLELGDSALYLCASSGGREHLEQYFGPGTRLTVT.

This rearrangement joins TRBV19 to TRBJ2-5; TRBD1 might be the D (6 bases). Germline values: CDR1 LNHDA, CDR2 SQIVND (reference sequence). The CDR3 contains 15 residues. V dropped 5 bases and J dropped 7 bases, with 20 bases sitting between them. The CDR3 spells CASSARQAIVPTQYF. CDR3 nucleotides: TGTGCCAGTAGTGCTCGACAGGCCATAGTACCGACCCAGTACTTC.

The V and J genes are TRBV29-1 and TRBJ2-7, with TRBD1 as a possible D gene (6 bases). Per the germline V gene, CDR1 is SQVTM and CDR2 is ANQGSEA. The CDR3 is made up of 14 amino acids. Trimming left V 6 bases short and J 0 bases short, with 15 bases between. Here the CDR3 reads CSVRTVSASYEQYF. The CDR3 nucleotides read TGCAGCGTCAGGACAGTCAGTGCCTCCTACGAGCAGTACTTC.

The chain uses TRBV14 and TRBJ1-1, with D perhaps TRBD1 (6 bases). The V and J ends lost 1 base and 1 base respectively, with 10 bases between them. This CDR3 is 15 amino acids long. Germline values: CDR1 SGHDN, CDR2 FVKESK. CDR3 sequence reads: CASSQVTGRNTEAFF. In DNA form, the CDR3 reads TGTGCCAGCAGCCAAGTAACAGGGAGGAACACTGAAGCTTTCTTT. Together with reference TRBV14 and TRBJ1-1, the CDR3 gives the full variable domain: EAGVTQFPSHSVIEKGQTVTLRCDPISGHDNLYWYRRVMGKEIKFLLHFVKESKQDESGMPNNRFLAERTGGTYSTLKVQPAELEDSGVYFCASSQVTGRNTEAFFGQGTRLTVV.

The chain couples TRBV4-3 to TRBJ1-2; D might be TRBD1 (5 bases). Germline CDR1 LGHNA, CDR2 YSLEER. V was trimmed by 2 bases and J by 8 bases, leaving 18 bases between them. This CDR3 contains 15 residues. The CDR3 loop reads CASSQLQGAAGGYTF. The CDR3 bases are TGCGCCAGCAGCCAACTTCAAGGGGCCGCGGGCGGCTACACCTTC.

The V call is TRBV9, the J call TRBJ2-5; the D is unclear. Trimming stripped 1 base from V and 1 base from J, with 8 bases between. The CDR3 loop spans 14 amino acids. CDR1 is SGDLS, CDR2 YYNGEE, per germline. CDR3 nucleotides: TGTGCCAGCAGCGTAACCGGCCTCCAAGAGACCCAGTACTTC. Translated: CASSVTGLQETQYF.

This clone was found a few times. The CDR3 DNA is TGCAGCGTGCTACAGGGAGGCAATCAGCCCCAGCATTTT. It is translated as CSVLQGGNQPQHF. This chain joins TRBV29-1 and TRBJ1-5, with TRBD1 as a possible D gene (6 bases). Germline V gene lookup returns CDR1 SQVTM and CDR2 ANQGSEA. V lost 6 bases to trimming and J lost 2 bases, with 11 bases between them. CDR3 length: 13 amino acids.

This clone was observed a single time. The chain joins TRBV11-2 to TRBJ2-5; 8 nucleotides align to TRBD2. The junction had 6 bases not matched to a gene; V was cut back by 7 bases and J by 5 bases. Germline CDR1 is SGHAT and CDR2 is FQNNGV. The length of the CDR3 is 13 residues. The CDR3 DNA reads TGTGCCAGCACTCGGGGGGGCCTGGAGACCCAGTACTTC. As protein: CASTRGGLETQYF.

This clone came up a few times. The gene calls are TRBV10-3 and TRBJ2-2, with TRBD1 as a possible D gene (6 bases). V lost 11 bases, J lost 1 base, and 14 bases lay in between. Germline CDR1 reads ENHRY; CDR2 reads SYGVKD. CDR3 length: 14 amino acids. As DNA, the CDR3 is TGTGCCTCCGAAGGGGGACAGAACACCGGGGAGCTGTTTTTT. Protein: CASEGGQNTGELFF.

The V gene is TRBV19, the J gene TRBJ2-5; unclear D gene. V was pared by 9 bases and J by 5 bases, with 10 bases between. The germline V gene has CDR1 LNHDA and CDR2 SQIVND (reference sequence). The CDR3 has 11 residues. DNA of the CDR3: TGTGCCAGCACAAACAAGGAGACCCAGTACTTC. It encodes CASTNKETQYF. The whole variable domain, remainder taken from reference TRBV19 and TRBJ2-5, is DGGITQSPKYLFRKEGQNVTLSCEQNLNHDAMYWYRQDPGQGLRLIYYSQIVNDFQKGDIAEGYSVSREKKESFPLTVTSAQKNPTAFYLCASTNKETQYFGPGTRLLVL.

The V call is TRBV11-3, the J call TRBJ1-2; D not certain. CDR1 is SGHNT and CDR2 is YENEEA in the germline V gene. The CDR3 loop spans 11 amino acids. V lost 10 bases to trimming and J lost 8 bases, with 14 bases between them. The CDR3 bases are TGTGCCACCGGGAGGGCGGGCGGCTACACCTTC. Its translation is CATGRAGGYTF.

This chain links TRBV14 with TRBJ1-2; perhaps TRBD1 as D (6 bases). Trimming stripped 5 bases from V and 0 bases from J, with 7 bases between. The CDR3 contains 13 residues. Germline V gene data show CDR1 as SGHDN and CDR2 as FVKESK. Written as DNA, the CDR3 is TGTGCCAGCAGCTGGGACACTAACTATGGCTACACCTTC. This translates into CASSWDTNYGYTF.

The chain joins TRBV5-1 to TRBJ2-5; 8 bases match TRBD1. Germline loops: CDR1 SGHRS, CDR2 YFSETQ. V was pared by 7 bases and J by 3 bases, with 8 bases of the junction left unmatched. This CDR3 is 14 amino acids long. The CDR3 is CASGQGAVKETQYF. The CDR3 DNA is TGCGCCAGCGGGCAGGGGGCCGTTAAAGAGACCCAGTACTTC.

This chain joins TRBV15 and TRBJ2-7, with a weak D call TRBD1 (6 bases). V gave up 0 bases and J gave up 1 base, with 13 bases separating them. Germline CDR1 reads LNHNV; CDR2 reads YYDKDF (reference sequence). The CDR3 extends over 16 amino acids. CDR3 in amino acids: CATSRDVDSPSYEQYF. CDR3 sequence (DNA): TGTGCCACCAGCAGAGATGTGGACAGCCCTTCCTACGAGCAGTACTTC.

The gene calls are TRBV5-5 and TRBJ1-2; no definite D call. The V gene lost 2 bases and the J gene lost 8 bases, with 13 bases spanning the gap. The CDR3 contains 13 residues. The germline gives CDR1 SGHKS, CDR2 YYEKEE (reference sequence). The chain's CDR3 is CASSLNWGSGYTF. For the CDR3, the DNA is TGTGCCAGCAGCTTAAATTGGGGAAGCGGCTACACCTTC.

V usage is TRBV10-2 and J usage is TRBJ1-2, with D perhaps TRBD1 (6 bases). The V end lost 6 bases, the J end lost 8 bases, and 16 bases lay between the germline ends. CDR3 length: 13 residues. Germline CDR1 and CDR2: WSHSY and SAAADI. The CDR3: CASSERTAAGYTF. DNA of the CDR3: TGCGCCAGCAGCGAACGGACAGCCGCCGGCTACACCTTC.

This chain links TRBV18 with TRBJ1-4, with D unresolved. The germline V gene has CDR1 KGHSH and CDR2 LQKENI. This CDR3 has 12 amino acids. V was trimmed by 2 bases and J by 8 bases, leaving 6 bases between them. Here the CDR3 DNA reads TGTGCCAGCTCACCAGTACGGGAAAAACTGTTTTTT. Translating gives CASSPVREKLFF.

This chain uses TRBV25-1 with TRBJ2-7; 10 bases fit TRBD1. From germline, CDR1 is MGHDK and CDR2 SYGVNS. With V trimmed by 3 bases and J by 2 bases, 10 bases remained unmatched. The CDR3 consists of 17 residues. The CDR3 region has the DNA TGTGCCAGCAGTGACCGAGTCGGGGGACAGGGGCCCTACGAGCAGTACTTC. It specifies CASSDRVGGQGPYEQYF.

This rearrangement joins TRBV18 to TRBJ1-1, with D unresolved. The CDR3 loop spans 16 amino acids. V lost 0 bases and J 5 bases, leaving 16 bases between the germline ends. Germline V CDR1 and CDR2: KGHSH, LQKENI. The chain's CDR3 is CASSPPGRVGKTEAFF. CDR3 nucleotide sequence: TGTGCCAGCTCACCACCCGGTAGGGTCGGGAAGACTGAAGCTTTCTTT.

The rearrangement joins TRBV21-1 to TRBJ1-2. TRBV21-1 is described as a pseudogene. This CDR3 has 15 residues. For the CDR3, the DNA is TGTGCCAGCAGCAAAGAGAGAGGAGCTAACTATGGCTACACCTTC. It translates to CASSKERGANYGYTF.

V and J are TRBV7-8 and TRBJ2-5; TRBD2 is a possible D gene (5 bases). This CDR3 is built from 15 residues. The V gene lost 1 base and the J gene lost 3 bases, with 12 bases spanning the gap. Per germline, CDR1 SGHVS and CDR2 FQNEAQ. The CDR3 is CASSLGLSGKETQYF. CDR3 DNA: TGTGCCAGCAGCTTAGGTTTAAGCGGAAAAGAGACCCAGTACTTC.

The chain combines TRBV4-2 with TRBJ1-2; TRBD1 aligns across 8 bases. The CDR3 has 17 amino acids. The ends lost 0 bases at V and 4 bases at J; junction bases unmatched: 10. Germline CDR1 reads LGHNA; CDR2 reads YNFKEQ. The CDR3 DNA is TGTGCCAGCAGCCAAGACTCGCGGGACAGGCCTACCTATGGCTACACCTTC. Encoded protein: CASSQDSRDRPTYGYTF.

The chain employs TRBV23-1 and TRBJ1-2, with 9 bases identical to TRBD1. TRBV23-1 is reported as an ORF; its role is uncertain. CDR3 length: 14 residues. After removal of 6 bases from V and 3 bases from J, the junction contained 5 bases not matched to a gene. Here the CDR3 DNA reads TGCGCCAGCAGGGGACAGGGACGCCACTATGGCTACACCTTC. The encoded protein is CASRGQGRHYGYTF.